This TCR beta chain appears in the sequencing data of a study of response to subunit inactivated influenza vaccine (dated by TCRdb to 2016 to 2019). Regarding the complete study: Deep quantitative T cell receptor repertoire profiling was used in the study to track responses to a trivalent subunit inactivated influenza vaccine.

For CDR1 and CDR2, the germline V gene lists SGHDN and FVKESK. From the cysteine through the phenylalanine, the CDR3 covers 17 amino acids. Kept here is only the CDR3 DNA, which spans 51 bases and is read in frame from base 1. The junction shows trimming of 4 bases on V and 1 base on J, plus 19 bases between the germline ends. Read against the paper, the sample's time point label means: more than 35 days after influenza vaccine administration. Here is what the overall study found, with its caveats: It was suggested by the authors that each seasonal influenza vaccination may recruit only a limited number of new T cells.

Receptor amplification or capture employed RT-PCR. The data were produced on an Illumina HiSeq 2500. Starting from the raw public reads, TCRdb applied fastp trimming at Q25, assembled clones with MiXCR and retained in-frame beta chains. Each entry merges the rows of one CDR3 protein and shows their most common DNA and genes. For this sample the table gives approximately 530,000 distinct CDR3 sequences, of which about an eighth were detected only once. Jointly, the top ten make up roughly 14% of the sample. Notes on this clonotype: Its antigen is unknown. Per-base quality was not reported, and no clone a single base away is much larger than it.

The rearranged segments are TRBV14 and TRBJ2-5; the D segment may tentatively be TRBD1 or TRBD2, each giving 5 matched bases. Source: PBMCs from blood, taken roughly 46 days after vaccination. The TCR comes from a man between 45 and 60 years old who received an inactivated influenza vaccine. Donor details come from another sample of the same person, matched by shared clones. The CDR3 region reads CASSPGMGRRSQETQYF. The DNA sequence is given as TGTGCCAGCAGCCCAGGGATGGGACGGAGAAGCCAAGAGACCCAGTACTTC.